Presented here are 18 T cell receptor beta chains from one specimen sequenced in a study of T cell changes during pregnancy in multiple sclerosis. Libraries were prepared by immunoSEQ multiplex PCR; TCRdb keeps only in-frame clonotypes and omits some of them. Of under 70,000 clones listed, 91% are singletons. This sample comprised CD4+ T cells from peripheral blood mononuclear cells, obtained in the first trimester of pregnancy. Every receptor here comes from a female donor with multiple sclerosis, enrolled in a pregnancy study.

This chain uses TRBV5-6 with TRBJ2-7; 9 bases are a match to TRBD2. CDR3 size: 16 residues. From germline, CDR1 is SGHDT and CDR2 YYEEEE. After removal of 0 bases from V and 0 bases from J, the junction contained 4 bases not matched to a gene. The CDR3, as DNA: TGTGCCAGCAGCTTGGCGAGCGGGGGGCACTCCTACGAGCAGTACTTC. It yields the protein CASSLASGGHSYEQYF.

This chain connects TRBV9 to TRBJ2-3; TRBD2 agrees at 11 bases. The junction had 13 bases not matched to a gene; V was cut back by 1 base and J by 6 bases. CDR1 is SGDLS and CDR2 is YYNGEE in the germline V gene. CDR3 size: 18 residues. The CDR3: CASSVSVVGTSGFDTQYF. The CDR3 region has the DNA TGTGCCAGCAGCGTATCCGTCGTGGGGACTAGCGGCTTCGATACGCAGTATTTT.

V and J are TRBV27 and TRBJ1-6, with D possibly TRBD1 on 5 matching bases. Per germline, CDR1 MNHEY and CDR2 SMNVEV (reference sequence). The CDR3 consists of 15 residues. Trimming took off 3 bases at V and 10 bases at J, with 16 bases between the two ends. CDR3 protein: CASSFMGLLQSPLHF. DNA of the CDR3: TGTGCCAGCAGTTTCATGGGACTCCTTCAATCACCCCTCCACTTT.

The genes are TRBV7-3 and TRBJ1-1; 7 bases line up with TRBD1. CDR1 and CDR2 from the germline V gene are SGHTA and FQGTGA. Unmatched junction bases numbered 1, after V lost 3 bases and J lost 0 bases. The CDR3 spans 14 residues. The CDR3 coding sequence is TGTGCCAGCAGCTTGGGACAGATGAACACTGAAGCTTTCTTT. Its translation is CASSLGQMNTEAFF.

V gene TRBV15 combines with J gene TRBJ2-5; TRBD2 agrees at 7 bases. The J segment lost 2 bases and the V segment lost 3 bases, leaving 6 bases of the junction unmatched. CDR3 length: 15 residues. CDR1 and CDR2 (germline): LNHNV, YYDKDF (reference sequence). The CDR3 DNA sequence: TGTGCCACCAGCAGGACCGGGACTATGCAAGAGACCCAGTACTTC. Translating gives CATSRTGTMQETQYF. The full variable domain, its missing parts supplied by reference TRBV15 and TRBJ2-5, is DAMVIQNPRYQVTQFGKPVTLSCSQTLNHNVMYWYQQKSSQAPKLLFHYYDKDFNNEADTPDNFQSRRPNTSFCFLDIRSPGLGDTAMYLCATSRTGTMQETQYFGPGTRLLVL.

In regard to this clone: One end of the junction is discordant with germline, which a read error may explain. The gene calls are TRBV23-1 and TRBJ1-1, with 11 nucleotides matching TRBD1. TRBV23-1 is labeled an ORF, and its function is uncertain. This CDR3 spans 21 amino acids. CDR3 DNA: TGCACCAGCAGTCGTCCCGGGACAGGGGGTATCTGGGACTACATGAACACTGAAGCTTTCTTT. It codes for CTSSRPGTGGIWDYMNTEAFF.

This chain joins TRBV7-9 and TRBJ1-2; D gene ambiguous. Trimming stripped 5 bases from V and 5 bases from J, with 15 bases between. The CDR3 loop spans 14 amino acids. The germline V gene has CDR1 SEHNR and CDR2 FQNEAQ (reference sequence). The CDR3 nucleotides are TGTGCCAGCAGCGGGAGGACCTGGACGTATGGCTACACCTTC. Residues: CASSGRTWTYGYTF. Together with reference TRBV7-9 and TRBJ1-2, the CDR3 gives the full variable domain: DTGVSQNPRHKITKRGQNVTFRCDPISEHNRLYWYRQTLGQGPEFLTYFQNEAQLEKSRLLSDRFSAERPKGSFSTLEIQRTEQGDSAMYLCASSGRTWTYGYTFGSGTRLTVV.

V gene TRBV15 combines with J gene TRBJ2-3; 11 bases are shared with TRBD2. V trimming: 0 bases; J trimming: 1 base; junction bases outside the gene matches: 9. CDR3 length: 19 residues. Germline CDR1 LNHNV, CDR2 YYDKDF (reference sequence). CDR3 sequence: CATSRERLLAGAGTDTQYF. CDR3 sequence (DNA): TGTGCCACCAGCAGAGAGCGGTTACTAGCGGGGGCGGGCACAGATACGCAGTATTTT. Combining the CDR3 with reference TRBV15 and TRBJ2-3 gives the whole variable domain DAMVIQNPRYQVTQFGKPVTLSCSQTLNHNVMYWYQQKSSQAPKLLFHYYDKDFNNEADTPDNFQSRRPNTSFCFLDIRSPGLGDTAMYLCATSRERLLAGAGTDTQYFGPGTRLTVL.

The V call is TRBV18, the J call TRBJ2-2, with TRBD1 identical over 8 bases. J gave up 9 bases and V 5 bases, and 2 bases lay outside the gene matches. The CDR3 extends over 12 amino acids. The germline V gene has CDR1 KGHSH and CDR2 LQKENI. This CDR3 is CASSAGGWELFF. CDR3 DNA sequence: TGTGCCAGCTCAGCAGGGGGCTGGGAGCTGTTTTTT.

The CDR3 here is CASSIDRAASGATRTGELFF. Written as DNA, the CDR3 is TGTGCCAGCTCAATCGACAGGGCGGCTAGCGGGGCCACCCGCACCGGGGAGCTGTTTTTT. This rearrangement joins TRBV18 to TRBJ2-2; the match to TRBD2 covers 9 bases. The V gene end was trimmed by 5 bases and the J gene end by 4 bases; junction bases not matched to a gene: 20. The CDR3 is made up of 20 amino acids. CDR1 and CDR2 from the germline V gene are KGHSH and LQKENI.

This chain joins TRBV7-6 and TRBJ1-1; TRBD1 is a possible D gene (6 bases). The CDR3 has 15 amino acids. Trimming pared 3 bases from V and 5 bases from J, leaving 16 bases between. Germline CDR1 SGHVS, CDR2 FNYEAQ. The CDR3 region is CASSFQQGSNTEAFF. For the CDR3, the DNA is TGTGCCAGCAGCTTCCAACAGGGCTCGAATACTGAAGCTTTCTTT.

Only one count was recorded for this clone. The rearrangement joins TRBV9 to TRBJ1-1; tentatively, D is TRBD1 (5 bases). The CDR3 totals 15 residues. V lost 0 bases and J lost 1, with 10 bases in between. In germline, CDR1 is SGDLS, CDR2 YYNGEE. The CDR3 protein is CASSVADSPNTEAFF. The CDR3 DNA is TGTGCCAGCAGCGTAGCAGACAGCCCGAACACTGAAGCTTTCTTT.

The V call is TRBV14, the J call TRBJ1-1; 8 bases are a match to TRBD1. The germline V gene has CDR1 SGHDN and CDR2 FVKESK. The trim removed 3 bases at V and 11 bases at J, leaving 8 bases unmatched. This CDR3 has 13 amino acids. The CDR3 loop reads CASSQSRGPRAFF. The CDR3 DNA sequence: TGTGCCAGCAGCCAGTCCAGGGGGCCGAGGGCTTTCTTT.

The chain employs TRBV4-3 and TRBJ2-3; D remains unclear. The V gene lost 0 bases and the J gene lost 7 bases, with 14 bases spanning the gap. CDR1 and CDR2 from the germline V gene are LGHNA and YSLEER. The CDR3 sequence is 15 residues long. DNA of the CDR3: TGCGCCAGCAGCCAAGATCCCAACAGCATTAATACGCAGTATTTT. Protein: CASSQDPNSINTQYF.

This sequence joins TRBV6-6 and TRBJ2-3, with TRBD2 matching over 9 bases. CDR1 and CDR2 from the germline V gene are MNHNY and SVGAGI (reference sequence). This CDR3 has 15 amino acids. The junction had 7 bases not matched to a gene; V was cut back by 2 bases and J by 7 bases. The CDR3 DNA sequence: TGTGCCAGCAGTTACGGGAGCGGGGGGACTTATACGCAGTATTTT. Translating gives CASSYGSGGTYTQYF.

This chain links TRBV5-6 with TRBJ2-7, with TRBD1 identical over 7 bases. Per the germline V gene, CDR1 is SGHDT and CDR2 is YYEEEE. CDR3 length: 14 residues. V shed 5 bases, J shed 2 bases, and the junction held 7 bases outside the gene matches. This chain's CDR3 is CASREMGQTYEQYF. The DNA for the CDR3 is TGTGCCAGCAGGGAGATGGGACAGACCTACGAGCAGTACTTC.

The V and J genes are TRBV6-4 and TRBJ2-1, with no clear D. CDR3 size: 13 residues. The germline V and J ends were trimmed by 4 bases and 4 bases, with 8 bases remaining between them. The germline gives CDR1 MRHNA, CDR2 SNTAGT. The CDR3 region is CASSASRYNEQFF. DNA for the CDR3: TGTGCCAGCAGTGCCTCTAGATACAATGAGCAGTTCTTC.

The chain couples TRBV19 to TRBJ1-4, with D possibly being TRBD1 (5 bases). This CDR3 has 15 amino acids. The germline V gene has CDR1 LNHDA and CDR2 SQIVND (reference sequence). V was shortened by 4 bases and J by 8 bases, with 17 bases between the two germline ends. DNA for the CDR3: TGTGCCAGTAGTAGTAGGGGCGCGGGAGAAGAAAAACTGTTTTTT. Translated, it gives CASSSRGAGEEKLFF. The whole variable domain, filled in from reference TRBV19 and TRBJ1-4, reads DGGITQSPKYLFRKEGQNVTLSCEQNLNHDAMYWYRQDPGQGLRLIYYSQIVNDFQKGDIAEGYSVSREKKESFPLTVTSAQKNPTAFYLCASSSRGAGEEKLFFGSGTQLSVL.